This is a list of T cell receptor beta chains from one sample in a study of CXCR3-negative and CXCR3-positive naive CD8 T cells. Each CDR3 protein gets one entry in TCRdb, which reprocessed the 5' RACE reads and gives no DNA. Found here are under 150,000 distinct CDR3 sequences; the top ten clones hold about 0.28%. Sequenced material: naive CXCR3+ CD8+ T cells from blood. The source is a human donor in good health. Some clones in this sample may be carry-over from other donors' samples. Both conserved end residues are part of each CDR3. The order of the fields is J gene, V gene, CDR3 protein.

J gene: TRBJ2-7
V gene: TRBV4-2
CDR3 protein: CASSQVLGLSYEQYF

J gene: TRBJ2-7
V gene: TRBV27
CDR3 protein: CASRSRAYEQYF

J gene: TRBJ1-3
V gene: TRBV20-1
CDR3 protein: CSAPAPGQGAYGNTIYF

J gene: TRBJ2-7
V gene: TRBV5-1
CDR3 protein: CASSLTDYYEQYF

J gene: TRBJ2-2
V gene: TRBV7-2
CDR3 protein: CASSPAVGAGELFF

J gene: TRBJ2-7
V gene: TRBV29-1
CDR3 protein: CSVVWDTEYEQYF

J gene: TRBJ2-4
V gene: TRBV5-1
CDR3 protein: CASSSSTTVGENIQYF

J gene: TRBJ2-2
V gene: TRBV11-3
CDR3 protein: CASSLRTNPGELFF

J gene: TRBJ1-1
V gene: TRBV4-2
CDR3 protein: CASSQGEESTEAFF

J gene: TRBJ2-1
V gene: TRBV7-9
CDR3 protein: CASSPPAYNEQFF

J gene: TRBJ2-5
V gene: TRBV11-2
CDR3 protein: CASSDATGTGVAETQYF

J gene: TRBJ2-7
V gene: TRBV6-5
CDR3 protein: CASSSGQGFLYEQYF

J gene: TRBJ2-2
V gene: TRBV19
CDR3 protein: CASSMVGELFF

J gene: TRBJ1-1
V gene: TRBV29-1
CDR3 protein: CSVHFDRGRDEAFF

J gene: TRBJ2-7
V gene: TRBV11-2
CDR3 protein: CASSFGTGGDEQYF

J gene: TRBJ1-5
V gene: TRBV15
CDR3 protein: CATSRSRDSNQPQHF

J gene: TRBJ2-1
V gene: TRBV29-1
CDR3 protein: CSVETGGSYNEQFF

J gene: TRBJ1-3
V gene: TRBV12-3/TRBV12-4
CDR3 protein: CASRWDSDSGNTIYF

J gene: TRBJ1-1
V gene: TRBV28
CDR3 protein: CASSGRGQGISEAFF

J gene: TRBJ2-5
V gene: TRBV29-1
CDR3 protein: CSVEGGRTQKQETQYF

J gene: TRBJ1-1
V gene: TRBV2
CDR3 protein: CASSEFTGNTEAFF

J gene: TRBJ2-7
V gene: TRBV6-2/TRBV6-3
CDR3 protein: CASSYGSGRPPGEQYF

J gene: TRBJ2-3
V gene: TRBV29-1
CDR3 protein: CSVQGGQGSTLGTQYF

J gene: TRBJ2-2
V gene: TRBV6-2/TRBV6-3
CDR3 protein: CASNPTANTGELFF

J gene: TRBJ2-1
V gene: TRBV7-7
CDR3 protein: CASSLDQTAGAQFF

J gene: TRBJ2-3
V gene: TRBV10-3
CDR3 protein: CAISAPPDTVRDHSTDTQYF

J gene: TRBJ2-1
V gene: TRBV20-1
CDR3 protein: CSATSTGEGGNEQFF

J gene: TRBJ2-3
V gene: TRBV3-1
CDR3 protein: CASSYQGNGTDTQYF

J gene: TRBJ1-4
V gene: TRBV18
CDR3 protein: CASSPPTGTDNEKLFF

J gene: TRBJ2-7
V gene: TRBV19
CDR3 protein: CASSMSVGVYEQYF

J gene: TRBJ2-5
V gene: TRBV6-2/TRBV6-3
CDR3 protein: CASSYLPREVETQYF

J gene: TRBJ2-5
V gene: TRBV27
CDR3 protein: CASSLGRVSETQYF

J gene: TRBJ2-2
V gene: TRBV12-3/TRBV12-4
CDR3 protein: CASSFGGTGELFF

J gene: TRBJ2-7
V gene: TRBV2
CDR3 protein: CASCLDPGYEQYF

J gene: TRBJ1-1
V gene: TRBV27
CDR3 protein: CASSLGPGTEAFF

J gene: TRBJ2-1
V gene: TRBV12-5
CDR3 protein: CASGLEGGDGPHNEQFF

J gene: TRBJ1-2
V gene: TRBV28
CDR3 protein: CASRGLPSGGYTF

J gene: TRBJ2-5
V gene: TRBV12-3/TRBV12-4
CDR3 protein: CASRAGTSGRIQETQYF

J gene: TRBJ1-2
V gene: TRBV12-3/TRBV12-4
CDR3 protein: CADRGLNYGYTF

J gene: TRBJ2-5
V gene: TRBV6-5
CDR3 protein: CASSYVRLETQYF

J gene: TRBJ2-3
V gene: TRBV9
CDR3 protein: CASSERLEGDTQYF

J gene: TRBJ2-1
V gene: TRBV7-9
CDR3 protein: CASSLSPMSDRGSNEQFF

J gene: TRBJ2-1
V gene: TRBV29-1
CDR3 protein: CSVQGNYNEQFF

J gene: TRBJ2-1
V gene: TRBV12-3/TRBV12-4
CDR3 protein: CASSLYERGGVEQFF

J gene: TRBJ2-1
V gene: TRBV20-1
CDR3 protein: CSARPMTSGTLNEQFF

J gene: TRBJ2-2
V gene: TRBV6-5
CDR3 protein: CASSYSGAVNTGELFF

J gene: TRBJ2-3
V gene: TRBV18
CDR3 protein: CASSPAEDTQYF

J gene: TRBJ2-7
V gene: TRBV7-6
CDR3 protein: CASSLDRPYEQYF

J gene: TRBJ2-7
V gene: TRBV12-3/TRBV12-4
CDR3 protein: CASSPFGGASYEQYF

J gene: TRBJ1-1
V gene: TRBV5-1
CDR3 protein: CASSLEGLNTEAFF